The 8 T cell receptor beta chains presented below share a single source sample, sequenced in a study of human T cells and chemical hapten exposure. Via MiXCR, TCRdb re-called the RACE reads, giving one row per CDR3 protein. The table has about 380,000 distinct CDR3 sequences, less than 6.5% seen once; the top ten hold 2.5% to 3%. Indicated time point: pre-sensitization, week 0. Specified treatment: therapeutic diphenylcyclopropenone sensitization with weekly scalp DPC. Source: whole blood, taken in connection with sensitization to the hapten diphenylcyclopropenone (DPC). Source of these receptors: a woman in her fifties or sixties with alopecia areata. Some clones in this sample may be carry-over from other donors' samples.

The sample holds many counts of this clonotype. CDR3 DNA sequence: TGTGCCAGCAGTCCCCACTTCAATCAGCCCCAGCATTTT. It specifies CASSPHFNQPQHF. The chain joins TRBV27 to TRBJ1-5; D is undetermined. Germline V gene data show CDR1 as MNHEY and CDR2 as SMNVEV (reference sequence). Trimming removed 5 bases from V and 3 bases from J, with 8 bases in between. The CDR3 sequence is 13 residues long.

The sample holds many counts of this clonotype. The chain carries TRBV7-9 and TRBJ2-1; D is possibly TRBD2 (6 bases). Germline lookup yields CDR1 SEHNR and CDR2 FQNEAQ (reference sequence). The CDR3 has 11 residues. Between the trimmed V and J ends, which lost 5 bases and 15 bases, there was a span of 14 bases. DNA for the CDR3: TGTGCCAGCAGCCGACTAGGTGAAGGGTTCTTC. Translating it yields CASSRLGEGFF. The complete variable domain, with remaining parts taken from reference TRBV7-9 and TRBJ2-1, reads DTGVSQNPRHKITKRGQNVTFRCDPISEHNRLYWYRQTLGQGPEFLTYFQNEAQLEKSRLLSDRFSAERPKGSFSTLEIQRTEQGDSAMYLCASSRLGEGFFGPGTRLTVL.

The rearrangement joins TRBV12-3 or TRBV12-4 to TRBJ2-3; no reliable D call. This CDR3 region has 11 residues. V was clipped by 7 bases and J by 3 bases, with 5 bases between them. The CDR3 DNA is TGTGCCAGCACCATGACAGATACGCAGTATTTT. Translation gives CASTMTDTQYF.

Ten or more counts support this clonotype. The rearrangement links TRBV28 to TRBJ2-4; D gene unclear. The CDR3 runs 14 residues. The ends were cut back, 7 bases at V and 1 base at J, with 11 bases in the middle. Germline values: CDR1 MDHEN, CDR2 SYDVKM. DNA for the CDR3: TGTGCCAGCAATTCGCCCGCCGCCAAAAACATTCAGTACTTC. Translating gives CASNSPAAKNIQYF.

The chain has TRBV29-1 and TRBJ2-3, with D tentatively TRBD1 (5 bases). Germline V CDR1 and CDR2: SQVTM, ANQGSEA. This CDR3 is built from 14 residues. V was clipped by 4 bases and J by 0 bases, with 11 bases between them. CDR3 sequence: CSVAIQGSTDTQYF. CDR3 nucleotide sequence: TGCAGCGTTGCCATCCAGGGAAGCACAGATACGCAGTATTTT.

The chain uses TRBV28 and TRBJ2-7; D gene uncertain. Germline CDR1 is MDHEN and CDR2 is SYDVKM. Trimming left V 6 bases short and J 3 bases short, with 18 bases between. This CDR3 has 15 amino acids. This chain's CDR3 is CASSSRFMGCYEQYF. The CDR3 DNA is TGTGCCAGCAGCAGCCGATTCATGGGCTGCTACGAGCAGTACTTC.

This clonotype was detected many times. The CDR3 region is CASSYLTGGYPADTQYF. CDR3 coding DNA: TGTGCCAGCAGTTATTTGACAGGGGGCTACCCCGCAGATACGCAGTATTTT. The gene calls are TRBV6-6 and TRBJ2-3; 10 nucleotides align to TRBD1. The J segment lost 4 bases and the V segment lost 3 bases, leaving 10 bases of the junction unmatched. CDR3 length: 17 residues. Per the germline V gene, CDR1 is MNHNY and CDR2 is SVGAGI (reference sequence).

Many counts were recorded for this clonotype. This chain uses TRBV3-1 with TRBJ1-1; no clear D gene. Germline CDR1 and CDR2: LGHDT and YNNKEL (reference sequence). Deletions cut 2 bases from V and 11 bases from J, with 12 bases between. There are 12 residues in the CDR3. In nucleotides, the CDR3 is TGTGCCAGCAGCCAAATGGGATTTGTTGCTTTCTTT. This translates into CASSQMGFVAFF.